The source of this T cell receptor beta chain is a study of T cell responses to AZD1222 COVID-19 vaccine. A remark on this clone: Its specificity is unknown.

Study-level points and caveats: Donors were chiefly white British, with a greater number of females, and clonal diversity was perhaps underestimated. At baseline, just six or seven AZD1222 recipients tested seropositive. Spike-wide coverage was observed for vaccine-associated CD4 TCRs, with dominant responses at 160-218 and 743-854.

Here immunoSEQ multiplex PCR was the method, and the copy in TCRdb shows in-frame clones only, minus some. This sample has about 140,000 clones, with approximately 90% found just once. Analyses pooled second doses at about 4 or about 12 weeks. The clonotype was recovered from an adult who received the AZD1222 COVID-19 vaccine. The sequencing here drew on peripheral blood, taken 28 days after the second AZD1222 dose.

The DNA for the CDR3 is TGTGCCAGCAGCTTCTCGTACAGTGCCTACGAGCAGTACTTC. This encodes CASSFSYSAYEQYF. The genes are TRBV5-6 and TRBJ2-7; D is uncertain. V lost 2 bases to trimming and J lost 2 bases, with 11 bases between them. The germline V gene has CDR1 SGHDT and CDR2 YYEEEE. CDR3 length equals 14 residues.